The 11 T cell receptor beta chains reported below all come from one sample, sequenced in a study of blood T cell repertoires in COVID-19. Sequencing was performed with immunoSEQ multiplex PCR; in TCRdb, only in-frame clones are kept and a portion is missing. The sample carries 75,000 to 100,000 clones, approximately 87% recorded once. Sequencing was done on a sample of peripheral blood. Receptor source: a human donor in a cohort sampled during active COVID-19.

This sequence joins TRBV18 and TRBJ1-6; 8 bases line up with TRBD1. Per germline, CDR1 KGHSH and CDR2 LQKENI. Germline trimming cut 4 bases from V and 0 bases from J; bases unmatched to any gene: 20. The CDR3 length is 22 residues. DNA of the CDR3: TGTGCCAGCTCACTCATCTATCCGGGACAGGTTCCCTGGGGCTCCTATAATTCACCCCTCCACTTT. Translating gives CASSLIYPGQVPWGSYNSPLHF.

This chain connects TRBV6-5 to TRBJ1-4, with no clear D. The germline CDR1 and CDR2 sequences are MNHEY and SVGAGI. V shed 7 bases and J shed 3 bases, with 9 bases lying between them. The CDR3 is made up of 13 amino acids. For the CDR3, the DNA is TGTGCCAGCACTGTCGGTGCTAATGAAAAACTGTTTTTT. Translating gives CASTVGANEKLFF.

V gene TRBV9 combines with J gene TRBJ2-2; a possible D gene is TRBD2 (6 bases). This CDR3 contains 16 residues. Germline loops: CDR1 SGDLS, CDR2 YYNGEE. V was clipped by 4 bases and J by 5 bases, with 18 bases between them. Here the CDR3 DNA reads TGTGCCAGCAGCCCCCGGAGGGGACCAGGGACCGGGGAGCTGTTTTTT. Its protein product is CASSPRRGPGTGELFF.

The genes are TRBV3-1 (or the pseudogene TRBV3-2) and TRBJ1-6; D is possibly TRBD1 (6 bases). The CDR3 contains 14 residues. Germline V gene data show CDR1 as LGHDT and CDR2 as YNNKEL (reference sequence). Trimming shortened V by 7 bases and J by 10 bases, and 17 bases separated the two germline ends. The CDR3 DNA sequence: TGTGCCAGCACCTCACAGGGAACAGGGTCACCCCTCCACTTT. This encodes CASTSQGTGSPLHF.

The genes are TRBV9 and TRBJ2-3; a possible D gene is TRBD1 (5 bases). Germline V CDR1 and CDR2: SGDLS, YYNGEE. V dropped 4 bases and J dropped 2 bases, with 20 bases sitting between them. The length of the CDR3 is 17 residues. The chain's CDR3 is CASSKGAAWSPTDTQYF. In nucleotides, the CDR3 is TGTGCCAGCAGCAAAGGGGCAGCCTGGTCACCCACAGATACGCAGTATTTT.

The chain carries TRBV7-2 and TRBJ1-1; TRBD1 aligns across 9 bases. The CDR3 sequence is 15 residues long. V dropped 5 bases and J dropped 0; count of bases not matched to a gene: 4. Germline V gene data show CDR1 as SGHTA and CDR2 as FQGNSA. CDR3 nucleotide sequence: TGTGCCAGCAGCCCACGGGACAGGGTGAACACTGAAGCTTTCTTT. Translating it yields CASSPRDRVNTEAFF.

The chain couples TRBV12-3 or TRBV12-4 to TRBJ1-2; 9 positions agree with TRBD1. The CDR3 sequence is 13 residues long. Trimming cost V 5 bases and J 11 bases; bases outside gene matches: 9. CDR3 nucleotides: TGTGCCAGCAGTCCCGGGACAGGGACTCAGTACACCTTC. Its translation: CASSPGTGTQYTF.

The CDR3 reads CASSSFGQVLYEQYF. CDR3 coding DNA: TGTGCCAGCAGTTCCTTCGGACAGGTGCTCTACGAGCAGTACTTC. The chain joins TRBV27 to TRBJ2-7; 7 positions match TRBD1. The V segment lost 4 bases and the J segment 3 bases; nucleotides outside the gene matches: 9. Germline lookup yields CDR1 MNHEY and CDR2 SMNVEV (reference sequence). This CDR3 region has 15 residues.

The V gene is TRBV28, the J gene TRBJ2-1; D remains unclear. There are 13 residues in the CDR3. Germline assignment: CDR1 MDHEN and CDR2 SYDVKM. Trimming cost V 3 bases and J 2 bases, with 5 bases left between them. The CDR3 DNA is TGTGCCAGCAGTTTGACACCCTACAATGAGCAGTTCTTC. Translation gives CASSLTPYNEQFF.

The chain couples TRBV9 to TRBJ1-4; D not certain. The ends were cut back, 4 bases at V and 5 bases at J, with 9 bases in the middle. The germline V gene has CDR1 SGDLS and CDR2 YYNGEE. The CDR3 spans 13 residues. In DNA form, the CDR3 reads TGTGCCAGCAGCCCCCGTGAGAATGAAAAACTGTTTTTT. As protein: CASSPRENEKLFF.

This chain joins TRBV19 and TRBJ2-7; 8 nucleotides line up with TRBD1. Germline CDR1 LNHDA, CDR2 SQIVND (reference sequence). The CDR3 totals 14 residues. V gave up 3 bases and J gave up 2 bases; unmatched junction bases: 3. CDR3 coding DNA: TGTGCCAGTAGTATGAGGACAGGGCCCTACGAGCAGTACTTC. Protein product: CASSMRTGPYEQYF.